The clone carrying this T cell receptor beta chain was found a few times. Relative to the germline gene, one junction end is altered; a read error may explain this. The sample originates from a study of T cells in Graves' hyperthyroidism and ophthalmopathy. Researchers amplified the TCR beta CDR3 regions from RNA transcripts. Primed by the HTBI set, a first-round RT-PCR was run on the TCR CDR3. MiXCR was run by TCRdb on the multiplex PCR reads, yielding one entry per CDR3 protein. The table shows roughly 420,000 distinct CDR3 sequences, with approximately 15% occurring only once. The CDR3 sequence is 15 residues long. Germline CDR1 reads SGHAT; CDR2 reads FQNNGV.

The source material was blood. The gene calls are TRBV11-2 and TRBJ2-2; weak D call: TRBD2 (6 bases). The receptor comes from a woman between 18 and 30 years old with Graves' hyperthyroidism. CDR3 sequence reads: CASSLLGGDTGELLF. In nucleotides, the CDR3 is TGTGCCAGCAGTTTATTGGGGGGAGACACCGGGGAGCTGCTTTTT.